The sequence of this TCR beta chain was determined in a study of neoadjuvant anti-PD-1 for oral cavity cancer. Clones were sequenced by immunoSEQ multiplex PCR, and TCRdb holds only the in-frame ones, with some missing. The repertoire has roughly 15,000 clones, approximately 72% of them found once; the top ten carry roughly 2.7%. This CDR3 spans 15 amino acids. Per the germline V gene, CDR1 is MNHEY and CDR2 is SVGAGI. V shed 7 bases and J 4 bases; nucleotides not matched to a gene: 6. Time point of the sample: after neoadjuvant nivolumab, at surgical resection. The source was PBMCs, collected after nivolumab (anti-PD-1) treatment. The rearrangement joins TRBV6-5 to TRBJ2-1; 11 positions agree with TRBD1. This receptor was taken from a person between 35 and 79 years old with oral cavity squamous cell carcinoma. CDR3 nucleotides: TGTGCCAGCATTCGGGACAGGGGGTCATACAATGAGCAGTTCTTC. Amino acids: CASIRDRGSYNEQFF.